This T cell receptor (beta chain) came from a study of blood T cell repertoires in COVID-19. Study information: Specimens from acute and convalescent COVID-19 originated in the United States, Italy and Spain. The cDNA or gDNA used as material had been derived from T cells, B-cell-depleted T cells, or PBMCs.

Profiled with immunoSEQ multiplex PCR; TCRdb holds only in-frame clones, not every one. The sample has about 180,000 clones; roughly 88% are singletons. V was clipped by 5 bases and J by 5 bases; unmatched bases: 11. Germline V gene sequence: CDR1 SEHNR, CDR2 FQNEAQ (reference sequence). This CDR3 spans 16 amino acids. The sequence was obtained from a human donor with active or convalescent COVID-19. The donor label of this sample is uncertain. V gene TRBV7-9 combines with J gene TRBJ2-2; 7 positions match TRBD1. Sample: peripheral blood. The CDR3 here is CASSPGTAIYTGELFF. The CDR3 nucleotides are TGTGCCAGCAGCCCCGGGACAGCTATCTATACCGGGGAGCTGTTTTTT. Using reference TRBV7-9 and TRBJ2-2 for the parts outside the CDR3, the full variable domain is DTGVSQNPRHKITKRGQNVTFRCDPISEHNRLYWYRQTLGQGPEFLTYFQNEAQLEKSRLLSDRFSAERPKGSFSTLEIQRTEQGDSAMYLCASSPGTAIYTGELFFGEGSRLTVL.